This TCR beta chain was recorded in a study of a mutant IDH1 vaccine in newly diagnosed glioma. Whole-study context: Vaccinations were initiated 4-6 weeks following radiotherapy alone, or were given together with temozolomide cycles. Treated patients showed a male proportion of around 60%, a female proportion of about 40%, and a mean age of around 40 years. Visit timing is recorded as week 35 for V12 and week 47 for V13.

Germline loops: CDR1 MNHEY, CDR2 SMNVEV (reference sequence). Trimming at V came to 4 bases and at J to 2 bases, leaving 4 bases not matched to a gene. The CDR3 length is 14 residues. A word on this clone: Its specificity is not known.

The protocol was immunoSEQ multiplex PCR, while the TCRdb copy is restricted to in-frame clones and leaves out a portion. The table has 45,000 to 55,000 clones, roughly 83% seen once. This sample's time point: week 47, end of study. A single vaccine dose contained 300 ug of mutant IDH1 20-mer peptide, and topical imiquimod was used with it. The sequence was collected from a young woman with glioma. Some clones in this sample may be carry-over from other donors' samples. The material was PBMCs, obtained from a glioma patient whose treatment included an IDH1 peptide vaccine. The genes are TRBV27 and TRBJ2-5; 7 bases line up with TRBD1. The CDR3 is CASSWAGGQETQYF. The CDR3 DNA reads as TGTGCCAGCAGTTGGGCAGGGGGACAAGAGACCCAGTACTTC.